The 6 T cell receptor beta chains presented below share a single source sample, sequenced in a study of blood T cell repertoires in COVID-19 (dated by TCRdb to the early 2020s). Libraries were made using the immunoSEQ multiplex PCR assay. In its TCRdb copy, this immuneACCESS table keeps in-frame sequences only and misses some clones. Where compared with another copy, unresolved V genes explain less than half of these, and the others have no known cause. This sample is represented by around 70,000 clones; 65% to 80% of them were singletons. The ten top clones hold 20% to 25% of the sample. The sequenced sample was peripheral blood. The receptors here all came from a human donor in a cohort sampled during active COVID-19.

DNA for the CDR3: TGTGCCAGCCTCGCGGGAGCGGGGAATGAGCAGTTCTTC. Protein product: CASLAGAGNEQFF. The V and J genes are TRBV28 and TRBJ2-1; 7 positions agree with TRBD2. After removal of 8 bases from V and 7 bases from J, the junction contained 8 bases not matched to a gene. Per the germline V gene, CDR1 is MDHEN and CDR2 is SYDVKM. The CDR3 is made up of 13 amino acids.

This chain connects TRBV19 to TRBJ2-6; the match to TRBD1 covers 9 bases. V gave up 3 bases and J gave up 4 bases; unmatched junction bases: 16. This CDR3 is 20 amino acids long. The V gene's germline CDR1 is LNHDA and CDR2 SQIVND (reference sequence). This CDR3 reads CASSISSGTGSMSGANVLTF. The CDR3 nucleotides read TGTGCCAGTAGTATCTCCTCCGGGACAGGGAGCATGTCAGGGGCCAACGTCCTGACTTTC.

This chain connects TRBV3-1 (or the pseudogene TRBV3-2) to TRBJ2-7, with TRBD1 matching over 9 bases. The CDR3 extends over 17 amino acids. The V and J ends lost 4 bases and 4 bases, in that order; junction bases with no gene match: 14. Germline CDR1 reads LGHDT; CDR2 reads YNNKEL (reference sequence). This CDR3 is CASSRFITGTGTYEQYF. CDR3 DNA: TGTGCCAGCAGCCGCTTTATTACCGGGACAGGGACATACGAGCAGTACTTC.

V usage is TRBV3-1 (or the pseudogene TRBV3-2) and J usage is TRBJ2-1, with 7 bases lining up with TRBD1. From germline, CDR1 is LGHDT and CDR2 YNNKEL (reference sequence). Trimming cost V 7 bases and J 4 bases; bases outside gene matches: 16. The length of the CDR3 is 17 residues. The CDR3 DNA is TGTGCCAGCAAACCGCCCCCAGGGGCCAGGGGGTACAATGAGCAGTTCTTC. Translating it yields CASKPPPGARGYNEQFF.

The chain has TRBV2 and TRBJ2-1, with 9 bases identical to TRBD2. The CDR3 runs 18 residues. J lost 2 bases, V lost 1 base, and 9 bases had no gene match. From germline, CDR1 is SNHLY and CDR2 FYNNEI. CDR3 protein: CASSEESSGMSPYNEQFF. CDR3 DNA: TGTGCCAGCAGTGAAGAATCTAGCGGGATGTCCCCCTACAATGAGCAGTTCTTC.

CDR3 region: CASSLNEGVNYGYTF. CDR3 in DNA: TGTGCCAGCAGCTTAAACGAGGGGGTAAACTATGGCTACACCTTC. The genes are TRBV7-2 and TRBJ1-2; weak D call: TRBD1 (6 bases). The CDR3 has 15 amino acids. V gave up 2 bases and J gave up 2 bases, with 12 bases separating them. CDR1 and CDR2 (germline): SGHTA, FQGNSA.